This T cell receptor (beta chain) is drawn from a study of blood T cell repertoires in COVID-19. The cohort comprised adults aged about 18 to 90 years residing in about two dozen US areas. Donors were grouped by their self-reported clinical history. Donors in Cohort 3 who had recovered were those with two negative PCRs, healthcare professional clearance, or resolution of their symptoms. Losses at the gene ends were 4 bases for V and 7 bases for J; bases not matched to a gene: 10. This CDR3 has 15 residues. The V gene's germline CDR1 is SEHNR and CDR2 FQNEAQ (reference sequence). Original analysis: Estimated nucleated cell counts came from reference gene primer amplification. Profiled with immunoSEQ multiplex PCR; TCRdb holds only in-frame clones, not every one. V and J calls plus clone size are reproduced from that table; the DNA served to infer D and trimming. The sample contains about 320,000 clones, 90% of which appear only once.

The source is a man aged 55 to 70 who had recovered from COVID-19. This chain links TRBV7-9 with TRBJ1-2; 9 bases agree with TRBD1. Sequenced sample: PBMCs or T cells enriched from blood (not recorded which). For the CDR3, the DNA is TGTGCCAGCAGCTATTTAGGACAGGGGATTAGTGGCTACACCTTC. It is translated as CASSYLGQGISGYTF.